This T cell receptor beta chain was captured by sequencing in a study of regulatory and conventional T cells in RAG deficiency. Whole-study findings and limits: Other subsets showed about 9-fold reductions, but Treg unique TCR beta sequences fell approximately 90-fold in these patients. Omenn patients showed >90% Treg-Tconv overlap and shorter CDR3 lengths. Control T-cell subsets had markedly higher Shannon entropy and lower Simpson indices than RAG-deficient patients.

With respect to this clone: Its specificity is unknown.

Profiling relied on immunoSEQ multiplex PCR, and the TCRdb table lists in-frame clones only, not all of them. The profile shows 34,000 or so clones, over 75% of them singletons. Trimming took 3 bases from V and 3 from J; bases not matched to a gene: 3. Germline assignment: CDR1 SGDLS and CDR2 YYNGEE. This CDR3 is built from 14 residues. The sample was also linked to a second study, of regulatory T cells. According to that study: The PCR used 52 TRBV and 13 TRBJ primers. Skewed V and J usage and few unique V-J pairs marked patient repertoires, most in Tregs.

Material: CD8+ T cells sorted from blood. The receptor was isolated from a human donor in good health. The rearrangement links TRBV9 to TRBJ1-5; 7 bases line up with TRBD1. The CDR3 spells CASSGGQFNQPQHF. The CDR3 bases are TGTGCCAGCAGCGGGGGACAGTTCAATCAGCCCCAGCATTTT.